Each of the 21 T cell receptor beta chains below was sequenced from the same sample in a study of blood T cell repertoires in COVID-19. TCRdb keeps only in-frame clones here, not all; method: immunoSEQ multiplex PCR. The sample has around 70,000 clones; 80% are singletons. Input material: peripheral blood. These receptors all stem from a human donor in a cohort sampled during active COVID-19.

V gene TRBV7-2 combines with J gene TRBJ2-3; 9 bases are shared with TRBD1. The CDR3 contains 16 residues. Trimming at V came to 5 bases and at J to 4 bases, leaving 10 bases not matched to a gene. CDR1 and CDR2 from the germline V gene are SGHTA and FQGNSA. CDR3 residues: CASSPEGTGNPDTQYF. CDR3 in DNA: TGTGCCAGCAGCCCAGAGGGGACAGGGAACCCAGATACGCAGTATTTT.

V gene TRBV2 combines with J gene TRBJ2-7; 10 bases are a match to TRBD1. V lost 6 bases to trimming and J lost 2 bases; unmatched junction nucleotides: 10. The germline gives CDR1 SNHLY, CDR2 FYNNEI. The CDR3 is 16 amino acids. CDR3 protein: CASRLQPGQGTYEQYV. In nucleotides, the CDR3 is TGTGCCAGCAGATTACAACCGGGACAGGGGACCTACGAGCAGTACGTC.

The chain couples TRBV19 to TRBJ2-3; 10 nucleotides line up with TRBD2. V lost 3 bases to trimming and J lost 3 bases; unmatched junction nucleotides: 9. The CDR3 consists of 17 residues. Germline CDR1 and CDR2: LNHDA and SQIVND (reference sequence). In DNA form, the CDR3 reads TGTGCCAGTAGTATGCAACGGCTAGCGGGAGAAACAGATACGCAGTATTTT. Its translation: CASSMQRLAGETDTQYF. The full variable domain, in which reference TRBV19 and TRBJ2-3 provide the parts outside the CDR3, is DGGITQSPKYLFRKEGQNVTLSCEQNLNHDAMYWYRQDPGQGLRLIYYSQIVNDFQKGDIAEGYSVSREKKESFPLTVTSAQKNPTAFYLCASSMQRLAGETDTQYFGPGTRLTVL.

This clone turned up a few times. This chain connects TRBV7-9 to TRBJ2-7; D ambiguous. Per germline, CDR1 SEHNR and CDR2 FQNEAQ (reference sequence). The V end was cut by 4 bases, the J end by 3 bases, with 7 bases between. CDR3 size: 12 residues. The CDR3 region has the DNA TGTGCCAGCAGCTCGAGTTACTACGAGCAGTACTTC. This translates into CASSSSYYEQYF.

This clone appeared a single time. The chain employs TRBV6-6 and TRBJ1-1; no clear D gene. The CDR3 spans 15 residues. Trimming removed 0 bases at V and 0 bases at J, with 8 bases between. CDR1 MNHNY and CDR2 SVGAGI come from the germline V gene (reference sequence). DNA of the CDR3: TGTGCCAGCAGTTACTCGGCAGGAATGAACACTGAAGCTTTCTTT. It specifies CASSYSAGMNTEAFF.

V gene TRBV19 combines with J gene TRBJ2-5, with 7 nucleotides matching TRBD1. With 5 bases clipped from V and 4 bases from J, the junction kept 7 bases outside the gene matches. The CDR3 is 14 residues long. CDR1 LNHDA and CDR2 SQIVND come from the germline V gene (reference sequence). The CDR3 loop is CASSPRTGRETQYF. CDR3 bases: TGTGCCAGTAGTCCCAGGACAGGTAGAGAGACCCAGTACTTC.

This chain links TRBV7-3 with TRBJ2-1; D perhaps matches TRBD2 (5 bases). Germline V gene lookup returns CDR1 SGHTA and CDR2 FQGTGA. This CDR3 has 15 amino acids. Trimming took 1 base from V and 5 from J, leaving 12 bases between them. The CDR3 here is CASSLNPLRDNEQFF. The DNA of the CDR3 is TGTGCCAGCAGCTTAAACCCTCTGAGGGACAATGAGCAGTTCTTC. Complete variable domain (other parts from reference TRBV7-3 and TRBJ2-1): GAGVSQTPSNKVTEKGKYVELRCDPISGHTALYWYRQSLGQGPEFLIYFQGTGAADDSGLPNDRFFAVRPEGSVSTLKIQRTERGDSAVYLCASSLNPLRDNEQFFGPGTRLTVL.

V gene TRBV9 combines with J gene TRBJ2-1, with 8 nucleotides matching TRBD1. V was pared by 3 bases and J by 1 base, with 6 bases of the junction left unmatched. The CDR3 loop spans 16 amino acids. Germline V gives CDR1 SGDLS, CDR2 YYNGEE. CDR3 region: CASSARTGGSYNEQFF. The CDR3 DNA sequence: TGTGCCAGCAGCGCCCGCACAGGGGGGTCCTACAATGAGCAGTTCTTC.

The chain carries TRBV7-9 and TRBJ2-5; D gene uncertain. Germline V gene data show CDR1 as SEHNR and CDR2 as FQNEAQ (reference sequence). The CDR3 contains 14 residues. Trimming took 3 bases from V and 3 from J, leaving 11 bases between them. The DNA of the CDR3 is TGTGCCAGCAGCTTTGTGGGCTACGAAGAGACCCAGTACTTC. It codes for CASSFVGYEETQYF.

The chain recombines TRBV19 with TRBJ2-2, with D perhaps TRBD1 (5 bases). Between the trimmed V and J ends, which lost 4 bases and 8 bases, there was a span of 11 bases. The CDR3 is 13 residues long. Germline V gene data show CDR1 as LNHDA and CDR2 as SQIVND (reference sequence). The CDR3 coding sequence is TGTGCCAGTAGTACCCAGGGTAATGGGGAGCTGTTTTTT. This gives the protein CASSTQGNGELFF.

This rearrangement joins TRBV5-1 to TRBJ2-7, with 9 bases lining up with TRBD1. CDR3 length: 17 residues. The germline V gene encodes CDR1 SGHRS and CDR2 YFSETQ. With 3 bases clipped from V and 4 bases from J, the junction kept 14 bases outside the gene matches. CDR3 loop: CASSSGGPGTGKYEQYF. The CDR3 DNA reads TGCGCCAGCAGCTCCGGTGGCCCCGGGACAGGGAAGTACGAGCAGTACTTC.

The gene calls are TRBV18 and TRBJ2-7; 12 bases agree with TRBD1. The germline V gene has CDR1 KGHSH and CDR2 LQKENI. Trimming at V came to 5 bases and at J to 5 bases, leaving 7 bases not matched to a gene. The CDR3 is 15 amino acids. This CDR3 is CASSSIGTGGNEQYF. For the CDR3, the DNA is TGTGCCAGCTCATCAATCGGGACAGGGGGCAACGAGCAGTACTTC.

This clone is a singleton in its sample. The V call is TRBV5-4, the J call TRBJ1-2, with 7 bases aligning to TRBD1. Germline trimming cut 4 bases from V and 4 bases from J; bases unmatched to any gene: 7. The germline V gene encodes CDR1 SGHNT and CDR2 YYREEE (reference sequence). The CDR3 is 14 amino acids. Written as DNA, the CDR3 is TGTGCCAGCAGCACCGGGACAGAGGCCTATGGCTACACCTTC. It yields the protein CASSTGTEAYGYTF.

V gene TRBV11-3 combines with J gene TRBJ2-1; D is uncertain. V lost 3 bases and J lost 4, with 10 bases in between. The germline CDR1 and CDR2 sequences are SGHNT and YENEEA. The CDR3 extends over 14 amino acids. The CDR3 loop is CASSFGSFYNEQFF. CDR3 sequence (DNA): TGTGCCAGCAGCTTCGGTAGTTTTTACAATGAGCAGTTCTTC.

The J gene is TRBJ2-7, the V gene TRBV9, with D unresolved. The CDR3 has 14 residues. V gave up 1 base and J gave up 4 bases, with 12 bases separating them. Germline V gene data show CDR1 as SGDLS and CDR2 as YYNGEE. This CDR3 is CASSVRGETYEQYF. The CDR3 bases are TGTGCCAGCAGCGTAAGAGGCGAAACTTACGAGCAGTACTTC.

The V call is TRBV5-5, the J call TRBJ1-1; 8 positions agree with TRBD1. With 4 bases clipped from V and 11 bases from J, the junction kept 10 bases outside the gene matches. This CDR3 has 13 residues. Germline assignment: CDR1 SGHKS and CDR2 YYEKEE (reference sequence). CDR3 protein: CASSLDRGPSAFF. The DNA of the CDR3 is TGTGCCAGCAGCCTTGACAGGGGCCCCTCTGCTTTCTTT. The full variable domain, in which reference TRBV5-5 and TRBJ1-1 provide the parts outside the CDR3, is DAGVTQSPTHLIKTRGQQVTLRCSPISGHKSVSWYQQVLGQGPQFIFQYYEKEERGRGNFPDRFSARQFPNYSSELNVNALLLGDSALYLCASSLDRGPSAFFGQGTRLTVV.

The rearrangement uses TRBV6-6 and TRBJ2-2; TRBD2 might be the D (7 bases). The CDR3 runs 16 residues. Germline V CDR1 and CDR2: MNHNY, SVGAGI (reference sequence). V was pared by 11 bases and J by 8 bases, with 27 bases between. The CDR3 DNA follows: TGTGCCGAAGCAGGGGAGGGAAGAGGGACCGTGGGGGAGCTGTTTTTT. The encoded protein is CAEAGEGRGTVGELFF.

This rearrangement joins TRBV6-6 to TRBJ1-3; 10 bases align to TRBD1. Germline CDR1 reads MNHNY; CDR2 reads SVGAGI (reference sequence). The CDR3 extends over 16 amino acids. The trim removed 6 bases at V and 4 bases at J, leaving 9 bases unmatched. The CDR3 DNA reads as TGTGCCAGCAGCCCGGGACAGGGGACGGGAGGAAACACCATATATTTT. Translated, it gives CASSPGQGTGGNTIYF.

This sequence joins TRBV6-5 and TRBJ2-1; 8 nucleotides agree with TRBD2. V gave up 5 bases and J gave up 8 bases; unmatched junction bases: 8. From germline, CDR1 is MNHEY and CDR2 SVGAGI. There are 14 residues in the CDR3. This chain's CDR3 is CASSSGSDRHEQFF. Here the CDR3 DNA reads TGTGCCAGCAGTAGCGGGAGTGATCGACATGAGCAGTTCTTC.

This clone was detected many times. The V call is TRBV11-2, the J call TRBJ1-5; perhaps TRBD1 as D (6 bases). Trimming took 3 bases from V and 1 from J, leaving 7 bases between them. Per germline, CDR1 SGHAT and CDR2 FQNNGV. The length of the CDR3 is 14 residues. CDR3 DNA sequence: TGTGCCAGCAGCTTTGGACAGAGCAATCAGCCCCAGCATTTT. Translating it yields CASSFGQSNQPQHF.

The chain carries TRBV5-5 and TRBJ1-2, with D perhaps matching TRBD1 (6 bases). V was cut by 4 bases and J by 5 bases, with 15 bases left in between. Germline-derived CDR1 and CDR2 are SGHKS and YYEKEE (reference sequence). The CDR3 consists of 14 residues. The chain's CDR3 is CASSRQDTGYGYTF. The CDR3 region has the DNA TGTGCCAGCAGCCGTCAGGATACAGGGTATGGCTACACCTTC.